The clone carrying this TCR beta chain has just a few counts. What was sequenced were expressed TCRB transcripts, since all of the isolated RNA had been reverse transcribed. The data were produced by immunoSEQ multiplex PCR, yet TCRdb's version contains in-frame clones alone and is incomplete. The sample has 350,000 or so clones, about 20% seen once. This sample is part of a study of beta chain features in type 1 diabetes. Each donor gave one heparinised blood draw averaging about 116 mL. CDR1 and CDR2 from the germline V gene are LNHDA and SQIVND (reference sequence). The CDR3 runs to 17 residues. Losses at the gene ends were 3 bases for V and 4 bases for J; bases not matched to a gene: 12.

This receptor was taken from a woman younger than 30 in good health. The chain couples TRBV19 to TRBJ1-5, with TRBD1 matching over 7 bases. The sequencing input was naive CD4+ T cells from blood. The CDR3 DNA sequence: TGTGCCAGTAGTATGCTTAGACAGGGAAGGGGAAATCAGCCCCAGCATTTT. It codes for CASSMLRQGRGNQPQHF.